These T cell receptor beta chains were read from a single sample in a study of blood T cells in healthy people across ages. Via MiXCR, TCRdb re-called the 5' RACE reads, giving one row per CDR3 protein. The sample contains some 1,500,000 distinct CDR3 sequences, approximately 43% of which appear only once. Sequences were obtained from blood. The receptors come from a woman aged 18-35 years in good health. CDR3s include the opening cysteine and the closing phenylalanine or tryptophan. Only part of the rows carry a size: once, few, many, or a class if the clone is expanded.

V: TRBV4-1; J: TRBJ2-4; size: .; CDR3: CVSSSQGEAKNIQYF
V: TRBV7-2; J: TRBJ2-5; size: .; CDR3: CASSESGGNYNEQYF
V: TRBV11-2; J: TRBJ2-7; size: .; CDR3: CASSLTRDSRYEQYF
V: TRBV27; J: TRBJ1-1; size: .; CDR3: CASSFFAGTNTEAFF
V: TRBV2; J: TRBJ1-6; size: .; CDR3: CASRPTGTPLHF
V: TRBV19; J: TRBJ2-7; size: once; CDR3: CASSPPKRGGRDEQYF
V: TRBV21-1; J: TRBJ2-4; size: .; CDR3: CASPRGKNIQYF
V: TRBV5-6; J: TRBJ2-3; size: .; CDR3: CASRSGSYTQYF
V: TRBV6-2/TRBV6-3; J: TRBJ1-5; size: few; CDR3: CASRMFGQGNQPQHF
V: TRBV20-1; J: TRBJ1-5; size: .; CDR3: CSAIPQLVVGGQPQHF
V: TRBV7-3; J: TRBJ2-7; size: .; CDR3: CASSTQGGGLDEQYF
V: TRBV4-3; J: TRBJ2-1; size: .; CDR3: CASSQGTFRGFYNEQFF
V: TRBV7-9; J: TRBJ2-7; size: .; CDR3: CASSLVRGIPYEQYF
V: TRBV27; J: TRBJ2-1; size: .; CDR3: CASSPSGSGRATSYNEQFF
V: TRBV7-2; J: TRBJ1-5; size: many; CDR3: CASSLMGRYQPQHF
V: TRBV12-3/TRBV12-4; J: TRBJ1-2; size: few; CDR3: CASRRTSYGYTF